The 28 T cell receptor beta chains listed next were all sequenced from one sample in a study of blood T cells in healthy people across ages. Then a second PCR, running about 6 to 11 cycles, was carried out with a sample-barcoded 5' primer and a J-beta primer mix. TCRdb ran MiXCR on the 5' RACE reads and lists one entry per CDR3 protein. The table includes around 800,000 distinct CDR3 sequences, roughly 60% detected once. The material sequenced was blood. These receptors all stem from a man aged 30-40 years in good health.

The DNA of the CDR3 is TGTGCCAGCAGTTACTCCCACCAGGGGTTTGACACCGGGGAGCTGTTTTTT. This encodes CASSYSHQGFDTGELFF. The J gene is TRBJ2-2, the V gene TRBV6-2 or TRBV6-3; perhaps TRBD1 as D (6 bases). The length of the CDR3 is 17 residues. V lost 0 bases to trimming and J lost 3 bases, with 14 bases between them. The germline gives CDR1 MNHEY, CDR2 SVGEGT.

This clonotype was counted only a few times. The chain is built from TRBV6-5 and TRBJ2-7, with D perhaps TRBD2 (7 bases). This CDR3 is built from 15 residues. The germline gives CDR1 MNHEY, CDR2 SVGAGI. V lost 0 bases to trimming and J lost 3 bases, with 12 bases between them. CDR3 residues: CASSYSLGGGYEQYF. The DNA for the CDR3 is TGTGCCAGCAGTTACTCCTTGGGAGGGGGCTACGAGCAGTACTTC.

The chain couples TRBV12-3 or TRBV12-4 to TRBJ1-1, with a possible D match to TRBD1 (5 bases). The CDR3 totals 15 residues. With 6 bases removed from V and 1 base from J, the gap between germline ends came to 15 bases. The chain's CDR3 is CASRATGPSNTEAFF. The CDR3 DNA reads as TGTGCCAGCAGGGCTACGGGGCCTTCGAACACTGAAGCTTTCTTT.

The chain couples TRBV2 to TRBJ2-4, with a tentative D call TRBD2 (6 bases). The V and J ends lost 8 bases and 13 bases respectively, with 18 bases between them. Germline assignment: CDR1 SNHLY and CDR2 FYNNEI. The CDR3 has 12 amino acids. The DNA of the CDR3 is TGTGCCAGCGGCGGGGAATTAGGAGAGCAGTACTTC. It encodes CASGGELGEQYF.

The gene calls are TRBV15 and TRBJ2-4; D remains ambiguous. The end of the DNA fits TRBJ2-7 better, so the J call may be wrong. CDR1 is LNHNV and CDR2 is YYDKDF in the germline V gene (reference sequence). CDR3 size: 15 residues. The CDR3, as DNA: TGTGCCACCAGCAGAGGACCGGACCTAGTGGACGAGCAGTACTTC. This gives the protein CATSRGPDLVDEQYF.

This chain uses TRBV29-1 with TRBJ2-1; TRBD1 might be the D (5 bases). CDR3 length: 11 residues. Trimming stripped 3 bases from V and 12 bases from J, with 12 bases between. The germline gives CDR1 SQVTM, CDR2 ANQGSEA. In DNA, the CDR3 is TGCAGCGTTGACCACAGGACGGGGCAGTTCTTC. It is translated as CSVDHRTGQFF.

This clonotype occurred many times. This chain joins TRBV20-1 and TRBJ2-7; D remains unclear. The CDR3 length is 15 residues. V was trimmed by 3 bases and J by 2 bases, leaving 17 bases between them. The germline CDR1 and CDR2 sequences are DFQATT and SNEGSKA (reference sequence). CDR3 amino acids: CSASPLVPLTYEQYF. The CDR3, as DNA: TGCAGTGCTAGCCCGCTAGTCCCCCTAACCTACGAGCAGTACTTC.

The V and J genes are TRBV20-1 and TRBJ2-7; unclear D gene. The CDR3 has 12 residues. Trimming took off 8 bases at V and 3 bases at J, with 14 bases between the two ends. Per the germline V gene, CDR1 is DFQATT and CDR2 is SNEGSKA (reference sequence). For the CDR3, the DNA is TGCAGTCCATCCGGAAACGGCTACGAGCAGTACTTC. It codes for CSPSGNGYEQYF.

This chain links TRBV7-9 with TRBJ2-1, with D hard to call. Trimming removed 1 base from V and 0 bases from J, with 10 bases in between. This CDR3 spans 16 amino acids. The germline gives CDR1 SEHNR, CDR2 FQNEAQ (reference sequence). For the CDR3, the DNA is TGTGCCAGCAGCTTAGGATGGCAGGTCTCCTACAATGAGCAGTTCTTC. The encoded protein is CASSLGWQVSYNEQFF.

This clonotype was seen just once. This sequence joins TRBV6-1 and TRBJ1-5; D remains ambiguous. From germline, CDR1 is MNHNS and CDR2 SASEGT. This CDR3 spans 16 amino acids. V gave up 3 bases and J gave up 3 bases, with 15 bases separating them. CDR3 in amino acids: CASSDRRGPNNQPQHF. The CDR3 DNA reads as TGTGCCAGCAGTGATCGAAGAGGGCCAAACAATCAGCCCCAGCATTTT.

The J gene is TRBJ2-2, the V gene TRBV7-3, with D possibly matching TRBD1 (6 bases). The CDR3 extends over 16 amino acids. Germline assignment: CDR1 SGHTA and CDR2 FQGTGA. Trimming stripped 5 bases from V and 5 bases from J, with 18 bases between. Here the CDR3 DNA reads TGTGCCAGCAGCCCCGGCGTGGGGGCAAGTACCGGGGAGCTGTTTTTT. It codes for CASSPGVGASTGELFF.

In this sample, this clonotype turned up a few times. This chain uses TRBV7-2 with TRBJ2-5; D not resolved. Germline V gives CDR1 SGHTA, CDR2 FQGNSA. Trimming took off 5 bases at V and 8 bases at J, with 15 bases between the two ends. This CDR3 contains 13 residues. CDR3 in amino acids: CASSVPKRRTQYF. CDR3 in DNA: TGTGCCAGCAGCGTCCCTAAAAGACGAACCCAGTACTTC. Drawing the rest from reference TRBV7-2 and TRBJ2-5, the complete variable domain is GAGVSQSPSNKVTEKGKDVELRCDPISGHTALYWYRQSLGQGLEFLIYFQGNSAPDKSGLPSDRFSAERTGGSVSTLTIQRTQQEDSAVYLCASSVPKRRTQYFGPGTRLLVL.

CDR3 nucleotide sequence: TGTGCCAGCAGTTTGGCGGCTCTAGAGGGGGCGAGGGAGACCCAGTACTTC. The encoded protein is CASSLAALEGARETQYF. This sequence joins TRBV12-3 or TRBV12-4 and TRBJ2-4, with 7 positions matching TRBD1. The end of the DNA fits TRBJ2-5 better, so the J call may be wrong. The CDR3 consists of 17 residues.

This clonotype was recorded a few times. The chain uses TRBV10-3 and TRBJ2-3; weak D call: TRBD2 (5 bases). This CDR3 comprises 12 residues. Looked up from germline, CDR1 is ENHRY and CDR2 is SYGVKD. V lost 7 bases and J 4 bases, leaving 9 bases between the germline ends. The CDR3 sequence is CAIKAESDTQYF. The CDR3, as DNA: TGTGCCATCAAAGCGGAGTCAGATACGCAGTATTTT.

The rearrangement joins TRBV27 to TRBJ1-2; D gene uncertain. CDR1 and CDR2 from the germline V gene are MNHEY and SMNVEV (reference sequence). Trimming took off 5 bases at V and 2 bases at J, with 18 bases between the two ends. The CDR3 contains 16 residues. The CDR3 loop reads CASSHRVEEANYGYTF. CDR3 sequence (DNA): TGTGCCAGCAGTCATAGGGTCGAGGAGGCCAACTATGGCTACACCTTC.

The V and J genes are TRBV24-1 and TRBJ2-4; D is possibly TRBD1 (6 bases). The J call may not be correct, given that the DNA end is closer to TRBJ2-5. This CDR3 is 14 amino acids long. Germline CDR1 KGHDR, CDR2 SFDVKD. CDR3 sequence reads: CATSDLGGQETQYF. The CDR3 region has the DNA TGTGCCACCAGTGATTTAGGGGGTCAAGAGACCCAGTACTTC.

The rearrangement uses TRBV6-5 and TRBJ2-4; TRBD1 aligns across 9 bases. This CDR3 comprises 15 residues. J was trimmed by 5 bases and V by 5 bases; bases with no gene match: 7. Germline lookup yields CDR1 MNHEY and CDR2 SVGAGI. The CDR3 sequence: CASSPPDRGENIQYF. In nucleotides, the CDR3 is TGTGCCAGCAGTCCCCCGGACAGGGGCGAAAACATTCAGTACTTC.

This clonotype was observed a handful of times. The J gene is TRBJ2-7, the V gene TRBV12-3 or TRBV12-4; 7 nucleotides match TRBD1. The CDR3 extends over 13 amino acids. The V segment lost 5 bases and the J segment 5 bases; nucleotides outside the gene matches: 6. The CDR3 loop is CASSPQGVNEQYF. For the CDR3, the DNA is TGTGCCAGCAGTCCGCAGGGGGTCAACGAGCAGTACTTC.

This clonotype was seen more than once but under ten times. The V gene is TRBV15, the J gene TRBJ2-7; D remains ambiguous. V gave up 3 bases and J gave up 4 bases, with 7 bases separating them. In germline, CDR1 is LNHNV, CDR2 YYDKDF (reference sequence). The CDR3 runs to 12 residues. CDR3 loop: CATSSGLYEQYF. The CDR3 region has the DNA TGTGCCACCAGCAGTGGCCTATACGAGCAGTACTTC.

The chain carries TRBV5-4 and TRBJ2-5, with TRBD2 matching 7 bases. V dropped 6 bases and J dropped 4; count of bases not matched to a gene: 6. The length of the CDR3 is 13 residues. Germline V gives CDR1 SGHNT, CDR2 YYREEE (reference sequence). Written as DNA, the CDR3 is TGTGCCAGCAACCGAGGCGGGGGAGAGACCCAGTACTTC. It yields the protein CASNRGGGETQYF.

This chain uses TRBV4-1 with TRBJ1-1, with D maybe TRBD1 (5 bases). This CDR3 has 15 amino acids. The V and J ends lost 2 bases and 4 bases respectively, with 14 bases between them. Looked up from germline, CDR1 is MGHRA and CDR2 is YSYEKL. CDR3 amino acids: CASSQPPRRGTEAFF. As DNA, the CDR3 is TGCGCCAGCAGCCAACCGCCAAGGAGGGGCACTGAAGCTTTCTTT.

The chain recombines TRBV7-9 with TRBJ2-5; D uncertain. The CDR3 is made up of 12 amino acids. V was clipped by 7 bases and J by 0 bases, with 6 bases between them. Germline CDR1 and CDR2: SEHNR and FQNEAQ (reference sequence). CDR3 protein: CASIPNQETQYF. The CDR3 region has the DNA TGTGCCAGCATACCCAACCAAGAGACCCAGTACTTC.

This chain links TRBV29-1 with TRBJ1-2; D is unclear. CDR3 size: 13 residues. Germline CDR1 and CDR2: SQVTM and ANQGSEA. The germline V and J ends were trimmed by 7 bases and 4 bases, with 16 bases remaining between them. The CDR3 sequence is CSAEEGRSYGYTF. Written as DNA, the CDR3 is TGCAGCGCCGAGGAGGGTAGGAGCTATGGCTACACCTTC.

The chain has TRBV9 and TRBJ2-7, with a possible D match to TRBD1 (6 bases). The last part of the DNA fits TRBJ2-5 better; the J call may be wrong. Germline V gene lookup returns CDR1 SGDLS and CDR2 YYNGEE. CDR3 length equals 14 residues. Here the CDR3 DNA reads TGTGCCAGCAGTTCCGAAGCAGGGGAGCAGACCCAGTACTTC. Protein product: CASSSEAGEQTQYF.

This chain links TRBV6-5 with TRBJ2-3; D may be TRBD2 (6 bases). Germline V gene lookup returns CDR1 MNHEY and CDR2 SVGAGI. Trimming cost V 11 bases and J 2 bases, with 17 bases left between them. CDR3 length: 14 residues. The CDR3 here is CAAKKAGFTDTQYF. The CDR3, as DNA: TGTGCCGCGAAGAAGGCGGGGTTCACAGATACGCAGTATTTT.

The rearrangement uses TRBV9 and TRBJ1-1; a weak D match, TRBD1 (6 bases). Trimming pared 7 bases from V and 6 bases from J, leaving 16 bases between. The CDR3 has 13 amino acids. CDR1 is SGDLS and CDR2 is YYNGEE in the germline V gene. This chain's CDR3 is CASGDRFSAEAFF. CDR3 DNA: TGTGCCAGCGGAGACAGGTTCTCGGCTGAAGCTTTCTTT.

Points on this clonotype: A junction boundary mismatches the germline segment, possibly from a read error. The gene calls are TRBV20-1 and TRBJ1-5; 7 positions match TRBD1. The CDR3 loop spans 12 amino acids. Germline V gene sequence: CDR1 DFQATT, CDR2 SNEGSKA (reference sequence). The CDR3 here is CSAGDREQPQHF. The DNA for the CDR3 is TGCAGTGCTGGAGACAGGGAACAGCCCCAGCATTTT.

The CDR3 region is CSAGRRAGDQPQHF. The CDR3 bases are TGCAGTGCTGGACGCCGGGCCGGGGATCAGCCCCAGCATTTT. J is TRBJ1-5 and V is TRBV20-1; D uncertain. The germline V gene has CDR1 DFQATT and CDR2 SNEGSKA (reference sequence). The CDR3 length is 14 residues. Trimming took 5 bases from V and 5 from J, leaving 16 bases between them.